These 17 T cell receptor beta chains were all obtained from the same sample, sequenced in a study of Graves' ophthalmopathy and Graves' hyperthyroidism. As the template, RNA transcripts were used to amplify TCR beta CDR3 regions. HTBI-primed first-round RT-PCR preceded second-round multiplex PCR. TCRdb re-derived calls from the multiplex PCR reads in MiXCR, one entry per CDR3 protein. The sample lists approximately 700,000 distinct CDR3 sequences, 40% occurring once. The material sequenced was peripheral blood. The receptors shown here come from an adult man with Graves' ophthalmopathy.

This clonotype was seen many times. The CDR3 here is CASSSTGGRSSPLHF. The CDR3 nucleotides are TGTGCCAGCAGCTCGACAGGGGGCAGGAGTTCACCCCTCCACTTT. The V gene is TRBV5-5, the J gene TRBJ1-6; 10 bases are a match to TRBD1. Germline lookup yields CDR1 SGHKS and CDR2 YYEKEE (reference sequence). The CDR3 has 15 residues. The ends lost 3 bases at V and 9 bases at J; junction bases unmatched: 6.

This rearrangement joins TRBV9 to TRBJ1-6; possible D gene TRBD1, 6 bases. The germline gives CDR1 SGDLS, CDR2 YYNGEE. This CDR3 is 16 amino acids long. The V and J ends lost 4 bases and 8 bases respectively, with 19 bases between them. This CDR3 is CASSQEWGGRDSPLHF. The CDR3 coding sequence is TGTGCCAGCAGCCAAGAATGGGGGGGCAGGGATTCACCCCTCCACTTT.

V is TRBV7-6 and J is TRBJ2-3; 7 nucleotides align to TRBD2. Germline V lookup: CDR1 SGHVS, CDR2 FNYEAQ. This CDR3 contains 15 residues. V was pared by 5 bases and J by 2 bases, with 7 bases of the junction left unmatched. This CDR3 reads CASSHSGPVTDTQYF. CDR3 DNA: TGTGCCAGCAGCCATAGCGGGCCGGTCACAGATACGCAGTATTTT.

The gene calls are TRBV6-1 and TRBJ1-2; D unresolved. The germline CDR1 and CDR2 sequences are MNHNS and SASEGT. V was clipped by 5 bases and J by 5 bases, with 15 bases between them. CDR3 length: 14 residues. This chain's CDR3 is CASSYTASGYGYTF. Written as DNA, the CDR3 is TGTGCCAGCAGTTATACGGCGTCAGGATATGGCTACACCTTC.

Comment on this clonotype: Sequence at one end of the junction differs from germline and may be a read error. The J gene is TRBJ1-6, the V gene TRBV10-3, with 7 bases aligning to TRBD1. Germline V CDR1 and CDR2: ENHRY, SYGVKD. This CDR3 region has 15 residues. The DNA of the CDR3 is TGTGCCAGCAGTAGCCCGACAGGGAAAAATTCACCCCTCCACTTT. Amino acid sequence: CASSSPTGKNSPLHF.

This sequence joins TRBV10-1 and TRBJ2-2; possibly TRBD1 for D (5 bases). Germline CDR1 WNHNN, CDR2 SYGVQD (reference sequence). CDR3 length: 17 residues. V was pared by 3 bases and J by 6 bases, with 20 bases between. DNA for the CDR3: TGCGCCAGCAGTGACCTGTCTGGTACAGGTGGGCCCGGGGAGCTGTTTTTT. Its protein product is CASSDLSGTGGPGELFF.

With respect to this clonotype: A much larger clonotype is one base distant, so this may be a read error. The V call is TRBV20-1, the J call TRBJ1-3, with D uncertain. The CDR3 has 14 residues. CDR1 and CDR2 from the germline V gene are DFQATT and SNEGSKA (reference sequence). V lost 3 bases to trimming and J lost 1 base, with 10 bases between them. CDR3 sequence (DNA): TGCAGTGCTAGGACGTCAGTATCTGGAAACACCATATATTTT. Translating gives CSARTSVSGNTIYF.

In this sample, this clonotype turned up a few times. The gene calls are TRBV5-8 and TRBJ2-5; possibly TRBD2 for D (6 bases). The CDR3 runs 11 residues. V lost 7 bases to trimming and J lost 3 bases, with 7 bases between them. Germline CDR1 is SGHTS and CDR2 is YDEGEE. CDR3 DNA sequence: TGTGCCAGCGGACTAAAAGAGACCCAGTACTTC. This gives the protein CASGLKETQYF.

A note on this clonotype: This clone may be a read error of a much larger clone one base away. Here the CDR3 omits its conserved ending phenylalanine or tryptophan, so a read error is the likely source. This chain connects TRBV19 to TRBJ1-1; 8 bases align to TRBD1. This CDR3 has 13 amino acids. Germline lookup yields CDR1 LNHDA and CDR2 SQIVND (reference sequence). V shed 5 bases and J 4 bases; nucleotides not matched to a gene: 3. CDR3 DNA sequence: TGTGCCAGTAGTCAACAGGGGGTCACTGAAGCTTTCCTT. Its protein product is CASSQQGVTEAFL.

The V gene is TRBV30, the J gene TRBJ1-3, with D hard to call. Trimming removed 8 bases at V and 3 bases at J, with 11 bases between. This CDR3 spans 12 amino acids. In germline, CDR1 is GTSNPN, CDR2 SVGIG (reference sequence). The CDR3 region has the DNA TGTGCCGCAAAAACGAATGGAAACACCATATATTTT. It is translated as CAAKTNGNTIYF.

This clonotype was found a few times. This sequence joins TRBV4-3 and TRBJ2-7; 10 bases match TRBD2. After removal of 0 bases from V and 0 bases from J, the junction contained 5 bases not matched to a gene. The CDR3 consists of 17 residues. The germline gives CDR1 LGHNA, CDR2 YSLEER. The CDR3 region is CASSQDWLAGVSYEQYF. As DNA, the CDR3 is TGCGCCAGCAGCCAAGACTGGCTAGCGGGAGTCTCCTACGAGCAGTACTTC.

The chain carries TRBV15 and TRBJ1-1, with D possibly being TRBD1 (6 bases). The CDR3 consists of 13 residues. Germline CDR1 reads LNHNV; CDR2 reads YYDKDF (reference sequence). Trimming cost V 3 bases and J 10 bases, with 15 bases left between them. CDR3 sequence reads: CATSSVRGAVAFF. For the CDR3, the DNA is TGTGCCACCAGCAGTGTTAGGGGGGCGGTAGCTTTCTTT.

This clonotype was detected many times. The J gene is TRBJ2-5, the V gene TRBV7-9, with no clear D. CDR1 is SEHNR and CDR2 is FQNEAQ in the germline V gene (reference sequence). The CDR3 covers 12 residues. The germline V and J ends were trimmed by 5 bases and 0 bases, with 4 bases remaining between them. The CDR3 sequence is CASSPYQETQYF. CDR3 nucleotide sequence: TGTGCCAGCAGCCCGTACCAAGAGACCCAGTACTTC.

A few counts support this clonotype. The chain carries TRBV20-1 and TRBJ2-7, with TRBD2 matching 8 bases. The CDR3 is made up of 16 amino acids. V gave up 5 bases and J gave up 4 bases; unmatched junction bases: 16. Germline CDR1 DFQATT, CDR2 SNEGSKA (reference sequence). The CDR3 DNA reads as TGCAGTGCTCGTACTCAGGGAGCGGGAGTCTTATACGAGCAGTACTTC. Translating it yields CSARTQGAGVLYEQYF.

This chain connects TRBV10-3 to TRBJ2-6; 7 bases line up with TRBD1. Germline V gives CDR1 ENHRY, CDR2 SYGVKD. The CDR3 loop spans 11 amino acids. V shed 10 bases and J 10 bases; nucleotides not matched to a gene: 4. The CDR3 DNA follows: TGTGCCAGCCGACAGGGAAACGTCCTGACTTTC. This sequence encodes CASRQGNVLTF.

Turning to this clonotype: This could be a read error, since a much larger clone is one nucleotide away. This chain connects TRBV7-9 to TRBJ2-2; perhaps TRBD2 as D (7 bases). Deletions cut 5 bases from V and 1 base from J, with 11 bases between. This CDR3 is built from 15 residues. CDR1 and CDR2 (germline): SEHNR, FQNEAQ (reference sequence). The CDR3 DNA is TGTGCCAGCAGCCGGGGGGCCGTGAACACCGGGGAGCTGTTTTTT. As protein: CASSRGAVNTGELFF.

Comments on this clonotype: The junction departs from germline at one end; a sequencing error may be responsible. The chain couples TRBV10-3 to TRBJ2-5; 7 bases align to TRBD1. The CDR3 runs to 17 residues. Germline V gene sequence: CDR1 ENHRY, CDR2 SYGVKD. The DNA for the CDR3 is TGTGCCAGCAGTTACGCCGGCTCCGGGACAGTCCAAGAGACCCAGTACTTC. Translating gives CASSYAGSGTVQETQYF.